A selection of T cell receptor beta chains follows, all from one sample in a study of CD8+ T cells in alopecia areata. Generated by immunoSEQ multiplex PCR, the TCRdb table keeps only in-frame clones and is missing some. The sample lists 150,000 to 200,000 clones; 50% to 75% were seen once. The input for sequencing was CD4+ T cells sorted from blood, taken between weeks 55 and 65, from a patient treated with tofacitinib. Every receptor here comes from a human donor with alopecia areata. CDR3s include the opening cysteine and the closing phenylalanine or tryptophan. D genes are given only for firm matches. Not all rows give a size; the values are once, few, many and, for expanded clones, a class.

TRBD2	TRBV5-1	-	TRBJ2-3	CASSFSGGAGTDTQYF	TGCGCCAGCAGCTTTAGCGGGGGGGCGGGCACAGATACGCAGTATTTT
-	TRBV30	-	TRBJ1-6	CACAQYNSPLHF	TGTGCCTGTGCACAGTATAATTCACCCCTCCACTTT
-	TRBV6-5	-	TRBJ2-5	CASSYSRGSETQYF	TGTGCCAGCAGTTACTCACGGGGGTCGGAGACCCAGTACTTC
-	TRBV5-1	-	TRBJ1-2	CASSLNGALVYGYTF	TGCGCCAGCAGCTTGAACGGGGCCCTCGTTTATGGCTACACCTTC
-	TRBV5-1	-	TRBJ1-2	CASSLGDSKYGYTF	TGCGCCAGCAGCTTGGGGGACTCCAAGTATGGCTACACCTTC
TRBD1	TRBV5-1	-	TRBJ1-6	CASSVRQGAIGSPLHF	TGCGCCAGCAGCGTAAGACAGGGGGCGATTGGATCACCCCTCCACTTT
-	TRBV5-6	-	TRBJ2-7	CASSPDWGGLNEQYF	TGTGCCAGCAGCCCCGATTGGGGTGGGTTAAACGAGCAGTACTTC
TRBD2	TRBV27	-	TRBJ2-3	CASSILAGGGTDTQYF	TGTGCCAGCAGTATCTTAGCGGGGGGCGGCACAGATACGCAGTATTTT
TRBD2	TRBV29-1	-	TRBJ2-7	CSVLGDYLSSYEQYF	TGCAGCGTCCTTGGGGACTACCTTAGCTCCTACGAGCAGTACTTC
TRBD1	TRBV29-1	few	TRBJ1-2	CSANIGQGSPYTF	TGCAGCGCAAACATCGGACAGGGCTCCCCCTACACCTTC
TRBD1	TRBV6-5	medium-sized	TRBJ1-2	CASSLRGQGTYGYTF	TGTGCCAGCAGTCTACGGGGACAGGGAACCTATGGCTACACCTTC
-	TRBV6-6	few	TRBJ2-3	CASSFSADTQYF	TGTGCCAGCAGTTTTAGCGCCGATACGCAGTATTTT
-	TRBV23-1	-	TRBJ1-2	CASSQSPAGYTF	TGCGCCAGCAGTCAATCTCCGGCTGGCTACACCTTC
-	TRBV2	-	TRBJ1-2	CASTPKGGSYGYTF	TGTGCCAGCACACCCAAGGGGGGCTCATATGGCTACACCTTC
TRBD1	TRBV6-1	few	TRBJ1-5	CASRDRRQGTQHF	TGTGCCAGCAGGGACAGGCGTCAGGGGACCCAGCATTTT
-	TRBV9	-	TRBJ2-1	CASSDRTALGQFF	TGTGCCAGCAGCGATAGGACAGCTTTAGGGCAGTTCTTC
-	TRBV6-5	-	TRBJ1-2	CASSRRTGDYGYTF	TGTGCCAGCAGCCGACGGACGGGGGACTATGGCTACACCTTC
TRBD1	TRBV29-1	-	TRBJ1-2	CSVGPGGGQGLAYGYTF	TGCAGCGTTGGTCCGGGCGGAGGACAGGGACTCGCCTATGGCTACACCTTC
-	TRBV20-1	-	TRBJ2-5	CSQGRVETQYF	TGCAGTCAGGGGAGGGTAGAGACCCAGTACTTC
-	TRBV10-3	-	TRBJ2-3	CATSRQSTDTQYF	TGTGCCACGTCGCGACAGAGCACAGATACGCAGTATTTT
-	TRBV29-1	few	TRBJ2-7	CSVVTGNNYEQYF	TGCAGCGTTGTAACTGGAAACAACTACGAGCAGTACTTC
-	TRBV6-4	few	TRBJ2-1	CASSVTGRYSEQFF	TGTGCCAGCAGTGTCACCGGGAGATACAGTGAGCAGTTCTTC
TRBD1	TRBV2	-	TRBJ2-7	CASKGGMGSYEQYF	TGTGCCAGCAAAGGGGGCATGGGTTCCTACGAGCAGTACTTC
-	TRBV10-3	-	TRBJ1-5	CAISEEGDGNQPQHF	TGTGCCATCAGTGAAGAGGGGGACGGCAATCAGCCCCAGCATTTT
-	TRBV7-8	few	TRBJ2-5	CASSLASLETQYF	TGTGCCAGCAGCTTAGCTAGCCTGGAGACCCAGTACTTC
-	TRBV5-1	-	TRBJ1-2	CASSLDGFYGYTF	TGCGCCAGCAGCTTGGATGGATTCTATGGCTACACCTTC
TRBD1	TRBV6-5	-	TRBJ1-2	CASYAWTGSSYGYTF	TGTGCCAGCTACGCCTGGACAGGGAGTTCCTATGGCTACACCTTC
-	TRBV7-9	few	TRBJ1-3	CASSFGQLRIGNTIYF	TGTGCCAGCAGCTTCGGACAATTGAGGATTGGAAACACCATATATTTT
-	TRBV4-1	-	TRBJ2-1	CASSQPGDNEQFF	TGCGCCAGCAGCCAACCCGGGGACAATGAGCAGTTCTTC
-	TRBV15	-	TRBJ2-7	CATSRDRASYEQYF	TGTGCCACCAGCAGAGACAGGGCTTCCTACGAGCAGTACTTC
TRBD1	TRBV4-2	few	TRBJ1-1	CASSQGDRATEAFF	TGTGCCAGCAGCCAAGGGGACAGGGCGACTGAAGCTTTCTTT
-	TRBV9	-	TRBJ1-2	CASSVLRASQGSNYGYTF	-
-	TRBV29-1	few	TRBJ1-1	CSVKHRVRVNTEAFF	TGCAGCGTTAAACACAGGGTAAGAGTGAACACTGAAGCTTTCTTT
-	TRBV27	-	TRBJ2-2	CASRPATAGTGELFF	TGTGCCAGCAGACCGGCCACGGCGGGCACCGGGGAGCTGTTTTTT
TRBD2	TRBV9	-	TRBJ2-3	CASSPPGTTTDTQYF	TGTGCCAGCAGCCCACCTGGGACTACAACAGATACGCAGTATTTT
-	TRBV19	once	TRBJ1-5	CASRREGGQPQHF	TGTGCCAGTCGGAGAGAGGGAGGTCAGCCCCAGCATTTT
-	TRBV15	-	TRBJ2-4	CATSRGASGALGNIQYF	TGTGCCACCAGCAGAGGGGCCTCGGGGGCGCTTGGAAACATTCAGTACTTC
TRBD2	TRBV28	-	TRBJ2-3	CASAPPGGGRSTDTQYF	TGTGCCAGCGCTCCCCCTGGGGGGGGACGAAGCACAGATACGCAGTATTTT
-	TRBV28	-	TRBJ2-5	CASTSEGETQYF	TGTGCCAGCACCTCGGAAGGCGAGACCCAGTACTTC
TRBD1	TRBV10-3	-	TRBJ2-3	CAISDRGADTQYF	TGTGCCATCAGCGACAGGGGTGCAGATACGCAGTATTTT
-	TRBV19	once	TRBJ1-2	CASSDLGYGYTF	TGTGCCAGTTCCGATTTGGGATATGGCTACACCTTC